The sequence of this TCR beta chain was determined in a study of OX40 agonist ivuxolimab in advanced cancers. Looking at the study overall: Previous treatment with anti-PD-1, anti-PD-L1 or anti-CTLA-4 therapy was allowed; less than 45% had received some.

General study findings and limits: Certain nonresponding patients likewise had low normalized T-cell clonal expansion. Not determined was the antigen specificity of the expanded peripheral T cells. In CD8+ T cells, expanded clones were on average more numerous than in CD4+.

Worth noting for this clone: Its antigen is not identified.

The germline gives CDR1 SEHNR, CDR2 FQNEAQ (reference sequence). Trimming left V 0 bases short and J 4 bases short, with 7 bases between. The CDR3 is 13 amino acids. The data were produced by immunoSEQ multiplex PCR, yet TCRdb's version contains in-frame clones alone and is incomplete. The sample has around 22,000 clones, more than 80% seen once. The gene calls are TRBV7-9 and TRBJ2-7; D is undetermined. The sample consisted of CD4+ or CD8+ T cells sorted from blood, taken in a trial of the OX40 agonist ivuxolimab. The TCR originated in an adult with an advanced solid tumor such as melanoma, head and neck, liver or kidney cancer. The CDR3 sequence: CASSLAGRYEQYF. The CDR3 DNA reads TGTGCCAGCAGCTTAGCGGGTCGTTACGAGCAGTACTTC.